This TCR beta chain comes out of a study of T cells in localized non-small cell lung cancer. In regard to this clone: Antigen unknown.

General study points: One tumor region alone was sequenced, and heterogeneity therefore remains possible. Exceeding tumor, uninvolved adjacent lung had the highest T cell clonality.

Assay: immunoSEQ multiplex PCR; the TCRdb copy retains only in-frame clones and omits some. Of approximately 64,000 clones in the sample, about 90% were seen once. The TCR comes from a woman between 35 and 70 years old with stage I lung adenocarcinoma. The source material was peripheral blood, sampled before any cancer treatment.

The CDR3 DNA sequence: TGTGCCAGCTCACAACAACACCCTACAGGGGACTCCTCTGGAAACACCATATATTTT. It codes for CASSQQHPTGDSSGNTIYF. The J gene is TRBJ1-3, the V gene TRBV18; 7 bases map to TRBD1. The CDR3 has 19 residues. Per germline, CDR1 KGHSH and CDR2 LQKENI. V gave up 4 bases and J gave up 0 bases; unmatched junction bases: 15.